The source of this T cell receptor (beta chain) is a study of blood T cell repertoires in COVID-19. Study-level background: Samples representing acute and convalescent COVID-19 were sourced from the United States, Italy and Spain.

This clone came up once. This CDR3 contains 16 residues. V lost 4 bases and J lost 0, with 10 bases in between. The germline V gene encodes CDR1 LGHDT and CDR2 YNNKEL (reference sequence). In the authors' workflow: Counts of nucleated cells, estimated from reference gene primer amplification, were obtained. Measured with immunoSEQ multiplex PCR; TCRdb has only the in-frame clones, and not every one. Clone size and the V and J calls come from that table; the DNA yielded D and trimming. The sample includes 85,000 to 90,000 clones, under 95% of them seen just once. This receptor was identified in a human donor with active COVID-19. The donor label of this sample is uncertain. The sample was peripheral blood. The rearrangement links TRBV3-1 (or the pseudogene TRBV3-2) to TRBJ1-6; D unclear. The CDR3 bases are TGTGCCAGCAGCCCTAGTCCAAGCTCCTATAATTCACCCCTCCACTTT. Amino acids: CASSPSPSSYNSPLHF.